The clone carrying this TCR beta chain was detected once. Antigen specificity is unknown. The sample comes from a study of T cell responses to AZD1222 COVID-19 vaccine. Assay used: immunoSEQ multiplex PCR; TCRdb lists only in-frame clones, some missing. The data contain roughly 150,000 clones, roughly 92% of them seen just once; the ten biggest clones take up around 1.3%. This CDR3 comprises 16 residues. Deletions cut 3 bases from V and 4 bases from J, with 20 bases between. Germline values: CDR1 SGHRS, CDR2 YFSETQ. Study-level points and caveats: With dominance at 160-218 and 743-854, vaccine-associated CD4 TCRs spanned spike. Mostly white British, mostly female donors; authors suggested clonal diversity may be underestimated.

The sample in question was peripheral blood, obtained on day 0 of AZD1222 vaccination. The sequence derives from an adult in good health. The chain couples TRBV5-1 to TRBJ2-7, with D tentatively TRBD1 (6 bases). CDR3 residues: CASSSLVGGTGYEQYF. The CDR3 DNA follows: TGCGCCAGCAGCTCCCTCGTAGGGGGAACGGGGTACGAGCAGTACTTC.